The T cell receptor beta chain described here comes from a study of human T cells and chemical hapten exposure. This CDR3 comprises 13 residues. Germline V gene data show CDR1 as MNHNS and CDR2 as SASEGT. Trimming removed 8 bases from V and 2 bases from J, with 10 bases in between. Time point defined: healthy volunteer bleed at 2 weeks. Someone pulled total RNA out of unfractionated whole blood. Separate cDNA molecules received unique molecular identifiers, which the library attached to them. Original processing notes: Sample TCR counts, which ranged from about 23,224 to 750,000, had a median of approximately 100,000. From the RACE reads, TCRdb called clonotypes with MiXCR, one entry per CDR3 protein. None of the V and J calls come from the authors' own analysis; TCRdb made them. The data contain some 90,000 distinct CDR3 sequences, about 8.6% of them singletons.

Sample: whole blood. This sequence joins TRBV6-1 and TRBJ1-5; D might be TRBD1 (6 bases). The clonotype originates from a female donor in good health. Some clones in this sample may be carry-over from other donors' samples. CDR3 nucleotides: TGTGCCAGCGTCCCAGGGGGCAATCAGCCCCAGCATTTT. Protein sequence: CASVPGGNQPQHF.